This T cell receptor (beta chain) was captured in a study of post-analysis software for immune sequencing data. Whole-study findings and limits: Relative to controls, patients had several TRBV segments at higher frequency, with TRBV5-6, TRBV5-1 and TRBV20-1 among these.

TCR beta cDNA libraries included unique molecular identifiers. One entry per CDR3 protein, called by TCRdb with MiXCR from the PCR reads. The sample lists hundreds of thousands of distinct CDR3 sequences; 36% were seen once. CDR3 length: 15 amino acids. The V gene's germline CDR1 is SGHDT and CDR2 YYEEEE. V was clipped by 0 bases and J by 7 bases, with 16 bases between them. A note on this clonotype: The antigen remains undetermined.

The receptor comes from a girl aged 5-17 years with multiple sclerosis. The sequencing input was blood. The chain recombines TRBV5-6 with TRBJ1-1; no definite D call. The CDR3 loop is CASSLGISSPLEAFF. For the CDR3, the DNA is TGTGCCAGCAGCTTGGGGATTTCTAGTCCTCTTGAAGCTTTCTTT.